This entry features one TCR beta chain sequence. RNA transcripts yielded amplified TCR beta CDR3 regions. First-round RT-PCR employed HTBI primers, with a second-round multiplex PCR after it. Each CDR3 protein is one row after TCRdb ran MiXCR on the multiplex PCR reads. The table has about 340,000 distinct CDR3 sequences, roughly 15% seen once; the top ten hold 9% to 15%. These data come from a study of Graves' ophthalmopathy and Graves' hyperthyroidism. CDR3 length: 14 residues. Germline-derived CDR1 and CDR2 are MNHEY and SVGAGI. V lost 3 bases to trimming and J lost 7 bases, with 15 bases between them. Exclusion criteria comprised other autoimmune diseases, uncontrolled infections, pregnancy or lactation in patients. Clinicians diagnosed using symptoms, serum thyroxine, TRAb, thyroid ultrasound and orbital computed tomography. The PBMCs used were ones drawn from 9.5 to 10 ml of fresh peripheral blood.

Sequenced input: peripheral blood. This receptor was identified in an adult man with Graves' ophthalmopathy. V and J are TRBV6-5 and TRBJ1-2; tentative D call: TRBD1 (6 bases). In nucleotides, the CDR3 is TGTGCCAGCAGTTATGGACGGGGGACACGTGGCTACACCTTC. This sequence encodes CASSYGRGTRGYTF.